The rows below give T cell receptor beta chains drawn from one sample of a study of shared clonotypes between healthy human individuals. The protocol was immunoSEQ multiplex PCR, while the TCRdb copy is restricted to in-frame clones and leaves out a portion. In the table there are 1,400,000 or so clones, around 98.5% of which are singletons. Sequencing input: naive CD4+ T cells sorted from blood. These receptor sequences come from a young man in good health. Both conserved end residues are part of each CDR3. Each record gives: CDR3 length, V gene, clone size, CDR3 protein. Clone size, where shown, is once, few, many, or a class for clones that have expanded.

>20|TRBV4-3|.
CASSHETGTSGRLEDNEQFF
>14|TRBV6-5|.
CASSYSKNTGELFF
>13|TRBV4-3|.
CASSLDRGIVQYF
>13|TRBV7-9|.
CAILKSRPYEQYF
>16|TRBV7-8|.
CASSFGLELAKNIQYF
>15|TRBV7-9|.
CASSLIGGSIYEQYF
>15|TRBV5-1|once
CASSLRLAVTDTQYF
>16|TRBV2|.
CASSEGGQRRNQPQHF
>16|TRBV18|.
CASSTTHKTSTDTQYF
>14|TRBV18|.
CASSPSGTGEGYTF
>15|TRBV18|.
CASSPGTSKQETQYF
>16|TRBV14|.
CASSHPPGRGSGELFF
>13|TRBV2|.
CASTSTGGGEQYF
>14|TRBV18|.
CASSPLKVEGEAFF
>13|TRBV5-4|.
CASSPPPGNEQFF
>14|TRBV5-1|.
CASSLGSSTYEQYF
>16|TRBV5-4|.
CASSSPGTSGAYEQYF
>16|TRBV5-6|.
CASSFLLAGGPGEQFF
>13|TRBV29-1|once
CSVRGRASDTQYF
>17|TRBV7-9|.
CASSLPPTDGVPNEQFF
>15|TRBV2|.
CASSDRQGSAQPQHF
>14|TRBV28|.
CASSLVQRLGGYTF
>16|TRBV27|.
CASSSATRLSNQPQHF
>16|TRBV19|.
CASHRAGRAWNTEAFF
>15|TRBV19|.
CASRSRQAGANVLTF
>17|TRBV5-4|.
CASSLPKPGTGVYEQYF
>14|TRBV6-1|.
CASSDFGSRMAQHF
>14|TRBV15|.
CATSRDLGGSGYTF
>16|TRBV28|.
CASSPLGTRYSYEQYF
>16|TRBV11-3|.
CASSPTRDRGTNEQFF
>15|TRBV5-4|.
CASSHLSVSTDTQYF
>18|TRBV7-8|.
CASSLPWRRDSNTGELFF
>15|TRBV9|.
CASSESMGTSYGYTF
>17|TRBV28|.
CASSLGPRTELKETQYF
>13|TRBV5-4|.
CASITKGNNEQFF
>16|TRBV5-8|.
CASSSRDRVVTGELFF
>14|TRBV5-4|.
CASSSHTGNEKLFF
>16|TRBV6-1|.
CASSEIHARGNQPQHF
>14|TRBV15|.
CATSRGDINQPQHF
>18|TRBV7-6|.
CASSRPSGGTGSSYEQYF
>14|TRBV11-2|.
CASSFRDPPYEQYF
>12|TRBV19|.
CASSMKGTAQFF
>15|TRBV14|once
CASSQDNRDGEKLFF
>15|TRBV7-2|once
CASSLPRQTNYGYTF
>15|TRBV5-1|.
CASSPRDTGYNEQFF